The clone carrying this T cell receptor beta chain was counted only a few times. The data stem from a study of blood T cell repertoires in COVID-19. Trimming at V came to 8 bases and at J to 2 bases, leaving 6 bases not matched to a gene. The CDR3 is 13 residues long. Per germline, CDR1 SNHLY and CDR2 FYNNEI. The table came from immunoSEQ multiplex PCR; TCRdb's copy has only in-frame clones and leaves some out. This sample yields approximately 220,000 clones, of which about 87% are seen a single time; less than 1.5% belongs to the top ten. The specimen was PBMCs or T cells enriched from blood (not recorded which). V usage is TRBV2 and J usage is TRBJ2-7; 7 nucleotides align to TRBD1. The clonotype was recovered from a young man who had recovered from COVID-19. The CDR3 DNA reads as TGTGCCAGCGAGGGACAGTGGGCCTACGAGCAGTACTTC. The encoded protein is CASEGQWAYEQYF.